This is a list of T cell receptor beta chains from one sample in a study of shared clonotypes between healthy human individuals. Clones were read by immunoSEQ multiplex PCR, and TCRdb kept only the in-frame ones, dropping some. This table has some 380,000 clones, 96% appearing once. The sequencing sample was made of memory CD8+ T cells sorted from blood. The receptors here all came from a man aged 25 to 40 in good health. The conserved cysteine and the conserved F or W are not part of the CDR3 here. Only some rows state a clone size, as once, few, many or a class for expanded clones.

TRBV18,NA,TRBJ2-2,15,ASSPPASGANTGELF
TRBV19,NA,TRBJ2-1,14,ASSIVTGTDYNEQF
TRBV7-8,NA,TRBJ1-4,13,ASSLSRATNEKLF
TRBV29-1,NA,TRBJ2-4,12,SVGGGGYKNIQY
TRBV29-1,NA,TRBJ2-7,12,SVTLASLSYEQY
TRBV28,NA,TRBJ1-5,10,ASRTQDQPQH
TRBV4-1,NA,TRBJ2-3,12,ASSQGGGTDTQY
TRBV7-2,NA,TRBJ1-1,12,ASSLVGASTEAF
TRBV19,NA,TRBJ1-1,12,ASRSGWGNTEAF
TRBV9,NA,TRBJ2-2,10,ASSRGTGELF
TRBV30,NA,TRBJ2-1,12,AWSDPVYSYSGI
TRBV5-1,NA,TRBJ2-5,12,ASSRAGTEETQY
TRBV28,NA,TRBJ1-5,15,ASSLPPDRGEGQPQH
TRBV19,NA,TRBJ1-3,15,ASSILWQAPRGNTIY
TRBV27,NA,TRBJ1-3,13,ASSLSAGAGNTIY
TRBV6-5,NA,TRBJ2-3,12,ASSYGVGTDTQY
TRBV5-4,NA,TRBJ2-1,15,ASSSLLAGVTYNEQF
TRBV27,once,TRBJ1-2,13,ASSLLGGQVYGYT
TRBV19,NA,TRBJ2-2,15,ASSRRTSGGFTGELF
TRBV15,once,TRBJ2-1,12,ATSRRTGGNEQF
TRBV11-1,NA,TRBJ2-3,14,ASSLGQWRGTDTQY
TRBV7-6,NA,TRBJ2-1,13,ASSLGSLSYNEQF
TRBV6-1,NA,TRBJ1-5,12,ASSERGDNQPQH
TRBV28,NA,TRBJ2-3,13,ASSLTRVSTDTQY
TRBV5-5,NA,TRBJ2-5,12,ASSLDSRPETQY
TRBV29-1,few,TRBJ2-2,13,SATILAGETGELF
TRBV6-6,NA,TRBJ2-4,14,ASSSPGSLAKNIQY
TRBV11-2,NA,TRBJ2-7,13,ASSSLAGAGFEQY
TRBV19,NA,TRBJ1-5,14,ASSIVLGGNNQPQH
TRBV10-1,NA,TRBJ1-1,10,ASSQMGQKAF
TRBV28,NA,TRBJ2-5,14,ASNLPGLAGMETQY
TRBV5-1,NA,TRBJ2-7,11,ASSRGDSYEQY
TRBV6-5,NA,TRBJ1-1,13,ASSYQGAVNTEAF
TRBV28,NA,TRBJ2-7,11,ASISQGVYEQY
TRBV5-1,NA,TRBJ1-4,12,ASSPLGLNEKLF
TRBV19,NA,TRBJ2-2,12,ASSMDLGTGELF
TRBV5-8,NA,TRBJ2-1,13,ASSKSGRRYNEQF
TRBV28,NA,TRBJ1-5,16,ASSPSPSGHYSNQPQH
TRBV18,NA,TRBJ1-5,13,ASSPQGPLNQPQH
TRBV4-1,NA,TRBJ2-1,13,ASSRDRGLYNEQF
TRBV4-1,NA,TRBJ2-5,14,ASSRATTGLGETQY
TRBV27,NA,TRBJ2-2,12,ASSLPPSVWELF
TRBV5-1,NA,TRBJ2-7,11,ASRWEPAYEQY
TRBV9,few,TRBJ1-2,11,ASSALYNYGYT
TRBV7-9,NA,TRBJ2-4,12,ASSLAGGVNIQY
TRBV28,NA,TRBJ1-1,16,ASSYRKNRGIRNTEAF
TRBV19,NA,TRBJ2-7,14,ASSLLGGASRYEQY
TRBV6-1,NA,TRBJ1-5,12,ASSEKGGNQPQH
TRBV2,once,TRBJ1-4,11,ASGVQLNEKLF
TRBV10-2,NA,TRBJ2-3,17,APPDRRDGRCPDTDTQY
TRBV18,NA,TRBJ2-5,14,ASSPQDRDWRETQY
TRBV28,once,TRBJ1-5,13,ASGRLYLGNQPQH
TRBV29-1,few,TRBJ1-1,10,SVEEGLTEAF
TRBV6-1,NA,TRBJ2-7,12,ASSEVTGLGEQY
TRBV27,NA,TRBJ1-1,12,ASSLTDMNTEAF
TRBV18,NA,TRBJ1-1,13,ASSPLEGSNTEAF
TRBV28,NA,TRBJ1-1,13,ASSATGGGMTEAF
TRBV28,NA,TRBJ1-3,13,ASSLVALAGNTIY
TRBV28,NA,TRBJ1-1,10,ASRPQNTEAF
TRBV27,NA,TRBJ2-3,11,ASSLKRDYTQY